In this sample, the clone carrying this T cell receptor beta chain turned up once. Its antigen is as yet unknown. Other DNA sequences from this sample encode an identical CDR3 as well. This sample was taken from a study of cytomegalovirus exposure and HLA in healthy donors. Overall study results and limits: Other equally common chains were less clonally expanded than HLA-associated TCR beta chains, a later analysis showed. TCR beta V segments were, for the most part, productive about 87% or about 30% of the time in an earlier analysis.

CDR3 length equals 16 residues. From germline, CDR1 is LGHNA and CDR2 YSLEER. Trimming removed 0 bases from V and 2 bases from J, with 8 bases in between. PCR used 60 Vbeta primers and 13 Jbeta primers. Assay used: immunoSEQ multiplex PCR; TCRdb lists only in-frame clones, some missing. The profile covers some 100,000 clones, with approximately 85% appearing a single time and 3% to 5% taken by the ten largest. This chain uses TRBV4-3 with TRBJ2-6, with D perhaps matching TRBD2 (6 bases). The sequenced sample consisted of PBMCs. This receptor was identified in a man aged 25-45 years in good health and CMV-seronegative. The CDR3 DNA follows: TGCGCCAGCAGCCAAGAGGGAGGCGCTGGGGCCAACGTCCTGACTTTC. This encodes CASSQEGGAGANVLTF.